These T cell receptor beta chains were read from a single sample in a study of blood T cells in healthy people across ages. TCRdb re-called the 5' RACE reads with MiXCR, one entry per CDR3 protein. The sample shows about 290,000 distinct CDR3 sequences, 25% to 30% of them seen only once. The sample was blood. These receptors were taken from a woman aged 70 to 79 in good health. The CDR3 runs from the conserved cysteine through the conserved F or W. The D gene is left open where the match is weak. Some rows have no size entry. The others give once, few or many, or a class for an expanded clone.

size: few
J: TRBJ2-5
V: TRBV20-1
D: TRBD2
DNA: TGCAGTGCTTCTAGCGGGAGAACAGAGACCCAGTACTTC
CDR3: CSASSGRTETQYF

size: .
J: TRBJ2-7
V: TRBV28
D: .
DNA: TGTGCCAGCAGTCGGAACCTTGGTCGGTACTTC
CDR3: CASSRNLGRYF

size: few
J: TRBJ2-7
V: TRBV11-2
D: .
DNA: TGTGCCAGCAGCTTAGGGGAGAAGGGCCACGAGCAGTACTTC
CDR3: CASSLGEKGHEQYF

size: few
J: TRBJ2-3
V: TRBV28
D: .
DNA: TGTGCCAGCAGACGGATGAGGGATACGCAGTATTTT
CDR3: CASRRMRDTQYF

size: few
J: TRBJ2-3
V: TRBV7-2
D: .
DNA: TGTGCCAGCAGCTTAAAGTTCGCGGGCACCACAGATACGCAGTATTTT
CDR3: CASSLKFAGTTDTQYF

size: .
J: TRBJ1-5
V: TRBV18
D: .
DNA: TGTGCCAGCTCACCGAGTGGAACCAAGGATCAGCCTCAGCATTTT
CDR3: CASSPSGTKDQPQHF

size: few
J: TRBJ2-5
V: TRBV6-2/TRBV6-3
D: .
DNA: TGTGCCAGCAGTTATACCAACGTCCTACAAGAGACCCAGTACTTC
CDR3: CASSYTNVLQETQYF

size: few
J: TRBJ1-4
V: TRBV29-1
D: TRBD1
DNA: TGCAGCGTCCAGGGACAGGTCCCTGAAAAACTGTTTTTT
CDR3: CSVQGQVPEKLFF

size: many
J: TRBJ2-7
V: TRBV28
D: .
DNA: TGTGCCAGCAGTTCCAGGGTGAGTGGTTCCTACGAGCAGTACTTC
CDR3: CASSSRVSGSYEQYF

size: .
J: TRBJ2-5
V: TRBV20-1
D: .
DNA: TGCAGTGCTAGCTTGAAGGAGACCCAGTACTTC
CDR3: CSASLKETQYF

size: few
J: TRBJ2-6
V: TRBV7-2
D: .
DNA: TGTGCCAGCAGCTTAGCCCCGGGACGGTCTGGGGCCAACGTCCTGACTTTC
CDR3: CASSLAPGRSGANVLTF

size: few
J: TRBJ2-4
V: TRBV18
D: .
DNA: TGTGCCAGCTCACCACCGGAATCCTTAGCCAAAAACATTCAGTACTTC
CDR3: CASSPPESLAKNIQYF

size: few
J: TRBJ2-5
V: TRBV7-8
D: TRBD2
DNA: TGTGCCAGCACCCTCGGACTAGCGGGAGAGACCCAGTACTTC
CDR3: CASTLGLAGETQYF

size: few
J: TRBJ1-1
V: TRBV29-1
D: TRBD1
DNA: TGCAGCGTTGCCCCAGGGGGCGCGGGGGCTGAAGCTTTCTTT
CDR3: CSVAPGGAGAEAFF

size: .
J: TRBJ1-2
V: TRBV2
D: TRBD1
DNA: TGTGCCAGCAGTTTAAGTCCGACAGGGAGGGTCGGCTACACCTTC
CDR3: CASSLSPTGRVGYTF

size: many
J: TRBJ2-2
V: TRBV5-1
D: .
DNA: TGCGCCAGCAGCTTGGTCGGACAGGGGGAGCTGTTTTTT
CDR3: CASSLVGQGELFF

size: .
J: TRBJ2-1
V: TRBV6-1
D: .
DNA: TGTGCCGGCCCCCGAGGTGAGCAGTTCTTC
CDR3: CAGPRGEQFF

size: .
J: TRBJ2-6
V: TRBV27
D: .
DNA: TGTGCCAGCAGTCCCTACAGGGTCGGGGCCAACGTCCTGACTTTC
CDR3: CASSPYRVGANVLTF

size: .
J: TRBJ2-4
V: TRBV15
D: .
DNA: TGTGCCACCAGCAGAGATATCTCCGGGTCCTGGGGCAACAACATTCAGTACTTC
CDR3: CATSRDISGSWGNNIQYF

size: few
J: TRBJ2-4
V: TRBV20-1
D: .
DNA: TGCAGTGCCGGGAAAGAGGGGAAAAACATTCAGTACTTC
CDR3: CSAGKEGKNIQYF

size: .
J: TRBJ2-3
V: TRBV20-1
D: TRBD2
DNA: TGCAGAGCGGGGGGTGTCAGCACAGATACGCAGTATTTT
CDR3: CRAGGVSTDTQYF

size: few
J: TRBJ2-1
V: TRBV2
D: .
DNA: TGTGCCAGCAGCGTTGAACCAGCGGAGAGCTCCTACAATGAGCAGTTCTTC
CDR3: CASSVEPAESSYNEQFF